This entry lists 20 T cell receptor beta chains sequenced from one sample in a study of blood T cell repertoires in COVID-19. Assay used: immunoSEQ multiplex PCR; TCRdb lists only in-frame clones, some missing. Here the sample spans about 100,000 clones, around 85% being singletons. The sample comprised peripheral blood. The receptors derive from a human donor in a cohort sampled during active COVID-19.

The chain couples TRBV27 to TRBJ2-1, with 7 bases lining up with TRBD2. Germline V gives CDR1 MNHEY, CDR2 SMNVEV (reference sequence). V lost 1 base and J lost 6; bases outside the gene matches: 12. The CDR3 runs to 17 residues. CDR3 amino acids: CASSLFSVYSGSNEQFF. The CDR3 region has the DNA TGTGCCAGCAGTTTATTCTCGGTGTATAGCGGGTCCAATGAGCAGTTCTTC.

Only a few counts were recorded for this clone. This chain uses TRBV27 with TRBJ2-3, with D possibly being TRBD2 (5 bases). From germline, CDR1 is MNHEY and CDR2 SMNVEV (reference sequence). The CDR3 totals 15 residues. V lost 6 bases and J lost 3, with 16 bases in between. CDR3 bases: TGTGCCAGCAGGAAGCAAGCGGATTTTACAGATACGCAGTATTTT. Translated, it gives CASRKQADFTDTQYF.

The chain couples TRBV29-1 to TRBJ2-7; TRBD1 agrees at 10 bases. Germline V gene sequence: CDR1 SQVTM, CDR2 ANQGSEA. V lost 1 base, J lost 2 bases, and 5 bases stayed unmatched. CDR3 size: 15 residues. The CDR3 nucleotides read TGCAGCGTTGAAGGGGGACAGGGGAGTACCTACGAGCAGTACTTC. Translating gives CSVEGGQGSTYEQYF.

The chain joins TRBV7-2 to TRBJ1-2, with D perhaps matching TRBD1 (5 bases). V dropped 1 base and J dropped 2 bases, with 11 bases sitting between them. The CDR3 has 15 residues. Germline CDR1 is SGHTA and CDR2 is FQGNSA. CDR3 sequence reads: CASSLVAGKNYGYTF. CDR3 nucleotide sequence: TGTGCCAGCAGCTTAGTGGCAGGGAAGAACTATGGCTACACCTTC.

The CDR3 region has the DNA TGTGCCAGCAGTTTCCGGGTCCCGGGTTCATATGGCTACACCTTC. Amino acids: CASSFRVPGSYGYTF. The chain employs TRBV27 and TRBJ1-2; D gene unclear. The CDR3 consists of 15 residues. Germline V gene sequence: CDR1 MNHEY, CDR2 SMNVEV (reference sequence). Trimming shortened V by 3 bases and J by 5 bases, and 16 bases separated the two germline ends.

This chain joins TRBV19 and TRBJ2-2; TRBD2 is a possible D gene (8 bases). CDR1 is LNHDA and CDR2 is SQIVND in the germline V gene (reference sequence). The CDR3 loop spans 15 amino acids. Trimming removed 5 bases from V and 6 bases from J, with 16 bases in between. CDR3 nucleotides: TGTGCCAGTAGTGCAGGGGGGCGGGGGGCCGGGGAGCTGTTTTTT. Translated: CASSAGGRGAGELFF.

The rearrangement links TRBV19 to TRBJ2-3; D is undetermined. Trimming stripped 4 bases from V and 0 bases from J, with 17 bases between. CDR1 is LNHDA, CDR2 SQIVND, per germline (reference sequence). This CDR3 has 17 residues. The CDR3 nucleotides are TGTGCCAGTAGTACCTTACAGAACCGAATTAGCACAGATACGCAGTATTTT. Translating it yields CASSTLQNRISTDTQYF.

This chain links TRBV7-2 with TRBJ1-6; 7 nucleotides agree with TRBD1. This CDR3 has 13 residues. Germline CDR1 is SGHTA and CDR2 is FQGNSA. V dropped 5 bases and J dropped 10; count of bases not matched to a gene: 5. The DNA for the CDR3 is TGTGCCAGCAGCGCAACAGGGGTCTCACCCCTCCACTTT. This codes for CASSATGVSPLHF.

The chain is built from TRBV24-1 and TRBJ2-1, with D perhaps TRBD1 (6 bases). CDR1 and CDR2 (germline): KGHDR, SFDVKD. Trimming pared 4 bases from V and 5 bases from J, leaving 11 bases between. The CDR3 consists of 14 residues. The CDR3 is CATSDGQLNNEQFF. The DNA of the CDR3 is TGTGCCACCAGTGACGGACAGTTAAACAATGAGCAGTTCTTC.

V and J are TRBV7-2 and TRBJ1-3; tentatively, D is TRBD1 (5 bases). Germline lookup yields CDR1 SGHTA and CDR2 FQGNSA. Trimming left V 8 bases short and J 9 bases short, with 14 bases between. The CDR3 consists of 12 residues. CDR3 amino acids: CASGYRGGTIYF. The CDR3 DNA reads as TGTGCCAGCGGATATCGGGGGGGCACCATATATTTT.

In its sample, this clone was seen once. The V gene is TRBV12-3 or TRBV12-4, the J gene TRBJ2-2, with D possibly TRBD1 on 5 matching bases. V lost 5 bases to trimming and J lost 7 bases, with 8 bases between them. The CDR3 length is 12 residues. This CDR3 reads CASSQGGGELFF. For the CDR3, the DNA is TGTGCCAGCAGTCAGGGTGGCGGGGAGCTGTTTTTT.

This rearrangement joins TRBV9 to TRBJ2-2; D is unclear. CDR3 length: 13 residues. Germline CDR1 and CDR2: SGDLS and YYNGEE. The V end was cut by 0 bases, the J end by 3 bases, with 3 bases between. CDR3 sequence reads: CASSVGDTGELFF. In DNA, the CDR3 is TGTGCCAGCAGCGTAGGAGACACCGGGGAGCTGTTTTTT.

V is TRBV2 and J is TRBJ1-5; D is possibly TRBD1 (5 bases). The length of the CDR3 is 13 residues. Germline lookup yields CDR1 SNHLY and CDR2 FYNNEI. Trimming left V 6 bases short and J 4 bases short, with 10 bases between. CDR3 DNA sequence: TGTGCCAGCAGGCAGGGCTGGAATCAGCCCCAGCATTTT. Translation: CASRQGWNQPQHF.

The chain has TRBV6-5 and TRBJ1-2; 8 bases are shared with TRBD1. The CDR3 contains 14 residues. The ends lost 5 bases at V and 8 bases at J; junction bases unmatched: 10. Germline loops: CDR1 MNHEY, CDR2 SVGAGI. CDR3 nucleotides: TGTGCCAGCAGTCGACAGGGGTTCATAAGCGGCTACACCTTC. Translated, it gives CASSRQGFISGYTF.

The rearrangement links TRBV6-5 to TRBJ2-2; 8 bases are shared with TRBD2. Per the germline V gene, CDR1 is MNHEY and CDR2 is SVGAGI. The trim removed 4 bases at V and 5 bases at J, leaving 9 bases unmatched. The CDR3 consists of 16 residues. CDR3 residues: CASSFGLAGVTGELFF. CDR3 bases: TGTGCCAGCAGTTTCGGACTAGCTGGGGTTACCGGGGAGCTGTTTTTT.

The rearrangement uses TRBV6-5 and TRBJ1-1; 9 bases align to TRBD1. J gave up 6 bases and V 6 bases, and 11 bases lay outside the gene matches. CDR1 and CDR2 (germline): MNHEY, SVGAGI. CDR3 length equals 15 residues. CDR3 nucleotides: TGTGCCAGCAGGACCCCCGGGACAGGGATTTCTGAAGCTTTCTTT. Amino acids: CASRTPGTGISEAFF.

The chain recombines TRBV5-1 with TRBJ2-5, with 8 nucleotides matching TRBD1. This CDR3 contains 16 residues. The germline V gene has CDR1 SGHRS and CDR2 YFSETQ. Trimming removed 0 bases from V and 2 bases from J; junction bases left unmatched: 6. CDR3 DNA sequence: TGCGCCAGCAGCTTGGCTTCATGGGACAGGCAAGAGACCCAGTACTTC. It encodes CASSLASWDRQETQYF.

V usage is TRBV5-6 and J usage is TRBJ1-3; D unresolved. The CDR3 covers 13 residues. The V end was cut by 0 bases, the J end by 2 bases, with 3 bases between. CDR1 is SGHDT, CDR2 YYEEEE, per germline. The CDR3 here is CASSLAAGNTIYF. CDR3 bases: TGTGCCAGCAGCTTGGCAGCTGGAAACACCATATATTTT.

CDR3 DNA sequence: TGTGCCTGGACGCGGGACAGGGGGTACGAGCAGTACTTC. Translated: CAWTRDRGYEQYF. This sequence joins TRBV30 and TRBJ2-7; 11 bases fit TRBD1. V was clipped by 4 bases and J by 4 bases; unmatched bases: 3. Per germline, CDR1 GTSNPN and CDR2 SVGIG (reference sequence). CDR3 length: 13 amino acids. The variable domain in full, with the rest retrieved from reference TRBV30 and TRBJ2-7, is SQTIHQWPATLVQPVGSPLSLECTVEGTSNPNLYWYRQAAGRGLQLLFYSVGIGQISSEVPQNLSASRPQDRQFILSSKKLLLSDSGFYLCAWTRDRGYEQYFGPGTRLTVT.

The chain carries TRBV5-1 and TRBJ1-5; D is ambiguous. V lost 4 bases and J 6 bases, leaving 11 bases between the germline ends. Germline V gives CDR1 SGHRS, CDR2 YFSETQ. The CDR3 loop spans 13 amino acids. In DNA, the CDR3 is TGCGCCAGCAGCCCCAGCGGTAGTCAGCCCCAGCATTTT. It codes for CASSPSGSQPQHF.